Below are 19 T cell receptor beta chains sequenced from a single sample in a study of cytotoxic CD8 clonotypes in ibrutinib-treated CLL. Profiling relied on immunoSEQ multiplex PCR, and the TCRdb table lists in-frame clones only, not all of them. The data show 75,000 to 80,000 clones, roughly 85% seen once. The sequenced sample was PBMCs, obtained after 24 months of ibrutinib treatment. Source of these receptors: a human donor with chronic lymphocytic leukemia.

The V gene is TRBV10-3, the J gene TRBJ2-6; unclear D gene. The CDR3 is 17 residues long. V was cut by 1 base and J by 0 bases, with 10 bases left in between. Germline CDR1 ENHRY, CDR2 SYGVKD. Here the CDR3 DNA reads TGTGCCATCAGTGAGTACCCTCCGGGCTCTGGGGCCAACGTCCTGACTTTC. Translated, it gives CAISEYPPGSGANVLTF.

The chain couples TRBV15 to TRBJ2-5, with a tentative D call TRBD1 (7 bases). The CDR3 covers 15 residues. V was trimmed by 0 bases and J by 7 bases, leaving 15 bases between them. CDR1 is LNHNV and CDR2 is YYDKDF in the germline V gene (reference sequence). Written as DNA, the CDR3 is TGTGCCACCAGCAGAGATGGGAGACAGGGAGGGACCCAGTACTTC. Its translation is CATSRDGRQGGTQYF.

The V gene is TRBV18, the J gene TRBJ2-7, with TRBD2 identical over 7 bases. Trimming removed 1 base from V and 7 bases from J; junction bases left unmatched: 7. The germline CDR1 and CDR2 sequences are KGHSH and LQKENI. CDR3 length: 14 residues. Here the CDR3 DNA reads TGTGCCAGCTCACCACTAGCGGGCCCGCTTGAGCAGTACTTC. This gives the protein CASSPLAGPLEQYF.

This clone was recorded once. The rearrangement uses TRBV14 and TRBJ2-3, with 8 bases matching TRBD2. Trimming took 4 bases from V and 2 from J; bases not matched to a gene: 8. The CDR3 spans 16 residues. Germline V gene data show CDR1 as SGHDN and CDR2 as FVKESK. CDR3 nucleotide sequence: TGTGCCAGCAGCCCGTCGGGGGGGTCCCCCACAGATACGCAGTATTTT. As protein: CASSPSGGSPTDTQYF.

The chain combines TRBV7-6 with TRBJ2-7; D is uncertain. The CDR3 covers 13 residues. Trimming took 5 bases from V and 6 from J, leaving 14 bases between them. CDR1 is SGHVS and CDR2 is FNYEAQ in the germline V gene. The CDR3 DNA reads as TGTGCCAGCAGCCCCTGGGTGGATTCCGAGCAGTACTTC. Translated, it gives CASSPWVDSEQYF. The full variable domain, rest sourced from reference TRBV7-6 and TRBJ2-7, is GAGVSQSPRYKVTKRGQDVALRCDPISGHVSLYWYRQALGQGPEFLTYFNYEAQQDKSGLPNDRFSAERPEGSISTLTIQRTEQRDSAMYRCASSPWVDSEQYFGPGTRLTVT.

This rearrangement joins TRBV28 to TRBJ2-7; D is undetermined. Germline V CDR1 and CDR2: MDHEN, SYDVKM. V shed 7 bases and J shed 2 bases, with 12 bases lying between them. CDR3 length equals 13 residues. CDR3 nucleotide sequence: TGTGCCAGCAATATTAATGGGGCCTACGAGCAGTACTTC. It specifies CASNINGAYEQYF.

This rearrangement joins TRBV2 to TRBJ2-7; TRBD1 agrees at 8 bases. Trimming took 2 bases from V and 2 from J; bases not matched to a gene: 14. This CDR3 has 18 amino acids. Germline V gene data show CDR1 as SNHLY and CDR2 as FYNNEI. For the CDR3, the DNA is TGTGCCAGCAGTGAACCGGTCGGGACAGGAGATGTAACCTACGAGCAGTACTTC. Translation: CASSEPVGTGDVTYEQYF.

V gene TRBV11-2 combines with J gene TRBJ2-7; maybe TRBD2 (6 bases). Germline V gene data show CDR1 as SGHAT and CDR2 as FQNNGV. The CDR3 is 12 amino acids. V gave up 4 bases and J gave up 12 bases, with 16 bases separating them. CDR3: CASSSYRLGSYF. DNA of the CDR3: TGTGCCAGCAGCTCATATAGACTAGGGTCGTACTTC.

The chain joins TRBV18 to TRBJ2-6, with 12 bases that match TRBD1. The CDR3 is 18 amino acids. Germline V gene lookup returns CDR1 KGHSH and CDR2 LQKENI. Trimming removed 1 base from V and 4 bases from J; junction bases left unmatched: 5. As DNA, the CDR3 is TGTGCCAGCTCACCACTGGGACAGGGGGCGCCAGGGGCCAACGTCCTGACTTTC. This gives the protein CASSPLGQGAPGANVLTF.

The V and J genes are TRBV28 and TRBJ1-5; tentative D call: TRBD1 (5 bases). The V and J ends lost 5 bases and 7 bases respectively, with 21 bases between them. CDR3 length equals 16 residues. Looked up from germline, CDR1 is MDHEN and CDR2 is SYDVKM. CDR3 in amino acids: CASSPGPGLNLQPQHF. CDR3 in DNA: TGTGCCAGCAGTCCGGGGCCGGGCCTAAACCTACAGCCCCAGCATTTT.

Comments on this clone: One end of the junction does not line up with germline, which may come from a read error. CDR3 sequence: CASSLFPAGAYNEQFF. DNA for the CDR3: TGTGCTAGCAGCTTATTCCCAGCGGGTGCCTACAATGAGCAGTTCTTC. The chain carries TRBV7-7 and TRBJ2-1; tentatively, D is TRBD2 (6 bases). This CDR3 is 16 amino acids long. Germline V gene lookup returns CDR1 SSHAT and CDR2 FNYEAQ (reference sequence).

This clone appeared a single time. The chain combines TRBV19 with TRBJ2-7; D is unclear. Trimming took off 6 bases at V and 3 bases at J, with 12 bases between the two ends. The CDR3 contains 13 residues. Germline CDR1 LNHDA, CDR2 SQIVND (reference sequence). In nucleotides, the CDR3 is TGTGCCAGTAGCCGTACCCCCAGCTACGAGCAGTACTTC. Encoded protein: CASSRTPSYEQYF. Combining the CDR3 with reference TRBV19 and TRBJ2-7 gives the whole variable domain DGGITQSPKYLFRKEGQNVTLSCEQNLNHDAMYWYRQDPGQGLRLIYYSQIVNDFQKGDIAEGYSVSREKKESFPLTVTSAQKNPTAFYLCASSRTPSYEQYFGPGTRLTVT.

J is TRBJ2-6 and V is TRBV19, with a possible D match to TRBD2 (5 bases). Trimming pared 8 bases from V and 0 bases from J, leaving 8 bases between. The CDR3 runs 14 residues. CDR1 LNHDA and CDR2 SQIVND come from the germline V gene (reference sequence). The CDR3 spells CASGRDSGANVLTF. The CDR3 DNA follows: TGTGCCAGTGGACGGGACTCTGGGGCCAACGTCCTGACTTTC.

The chain couples TRBV6-6 to TRBJ2-1, with D possibly matching TRBD2 (6 bases). With 5 bases removed from V and 9 bases from J, the gap between germline ends came to 17 bases. CDR1 MNHNY and CDR2 SVGAGI come from the germline V gene (reference sequence). The CDR3 extends over 14 amino acids. The CDR3 sequence is CASSHRDFISEQFF. The CDR3 region has the DNA TGTGCCAGCAGTCACCGGGACTTCATCAGTGAGCAGTTCTTC.

Here the CDR3 reads CASSRRRAPLGANVLTF. CDR3 nucleotides: TGTGCCAGCAGTCGTCGGCGGGCTCCCCTTGGGGCCAACGTCCTGACTTTC. The chain has TRBV7-2 and TRBJ2-6; maybe TRBD2 (5 bases). The CDR3 is 17 amino acids. Deletions cut 6 bases from V and 3 bases from J, with 18 bases between. From germline, CDR1 is SGHTA and CDR2 FQGNSA.

The chain joins TRBV7-9 to TRBJ2-5; no clear D. Trimming stripped 1 base from V and 4 bases from J, with 10 bases between. Germline loops: CDR1 SEHNR, CDR2 FQNEAQ (reference sequence). The CDR3 consists of 14 residues. The CDR3 region is CASSLGGMGETQYF. CDR3 coding DNA: TGTGCCAGCAGCTTAGGTGGGATGGGAGAGACCCAGTACTTC.

This rearrangement joins TRBV7-8 to TRBJ2-1, with 13 bases identical to TRBD2. The CDR3 totals 16 residues. CDR1 and CDR2 from the germline V gene are SGHVS and FQNEAQ. With V trimmed by 4 bases and J by 7 bases, 7 bases remained unmatched. The CDR3 region is CASSSPGLAGFNEQFF. The CDR3 DNA follows: TGTGCCAGCAGCTCTCCGGGACTAGCGGGATTTAATGAGCAGTTCTTC.

The genes are TRBV6-5 and TRBJ2-7; D is tentatively TRBD1 or TRBD2 (6 bases each). Germline CDR1 reads MNHEY; CDR2 reads SVGAGI. V shed 2 bases and J shed 1 base, with 12 bases lying between them. CDR3 length equals 15 residues. CDR3 protein: CASSYGGTTSYEQYF. The CDR3 DNA follows: TGTGCCAGCAGTTACGGCGGGACAACTTCCTACGAGCAGTACTTC.

The chain recombines TRBV29-1 with TRBJ1-1; D gene unclear. Germline V lookup: CDR1 SQVTM, CDR2 ANQGSEA. The germline V and J ends were trimmed by 3 bases and 3 bases, with 14 bases remaining between them. This CDR3 is built from 14 residues. The CDR3 sequence is CSVEEYGLDTEAFF. CDR3 sequence (DNA): TGCAGCGTTGAGGAATATGGTTTGGACACTGAAGCTTTCTTT.